The rows below give T cell receptor beta chains drawn from one sample of a study of blood T cell repertoires in COVID-19. Repertoires were generated with immunoSEQ multiplex PCR, while TCRdb's copy carries only in-frame clones and drops some. The repertoire holds around 300,000 clones, around 90% seen once, with about 3% in the top ten. The specimen sequenced was PBMCs or T cells enriched from blood (not recorded which). The receptors shown here come from a woman aged 45-65 years who had recovered from COVID-19. Each CDR3 is given without its conserved first and last residue. Some rows have no size entry. The others give once, few or many, or a class for an expanded clone.

j_call v_call clone_size cdr3_aa
TRBJ1-5 TRBV28 NA ASSPSQGVSNQPQH
TRBJ2-6 TRBV5-4 NA ASSTRTGPGANVLT
TRBJ2-5 TRBV5-5 once ASSPTPGETQY
TRBJ1-1 TRBV7-2 NA ASSFQDGNTEAF
TRBJ2-5 TRBV7-8 once ASSLRGSSGPQETQY
TRBJ2-1 TRBV5-1 NA ASTGTRDGNEQF
TRBJ1-4 TRBV27 NA ASSLGGANEKLF
TRBJ1-4 TRBV5-8 NA ASSFRQGALEKLF
TRBJ1-5 TRBV18 NA ASSPQTGGGQPQH
TRBJ2-5 TRBV2 NA ASRPALAGAGTQY
TRBJ1-1 TRBV9 NA ASSPRQGVNTEAF
TRBJ2-1 TRBV19 NA ASSIEAPYNEQF
TRBJ1-5 TRBV28 NA ASSDPTGYQPQH
TRBJ2-3 TRBV19 NA ASSPVRLVSLDTQY
TRBJ2-7 TRBV28 NA ASSLGRFERERYEQY